Presented here are 17 T cell receptor beta chains from one specimen sequenced in a study of Graves' ophthalmopathy and Graves' hyperthyroidism. The authors amplified TCR beta CDR3 regions from RNA transcripts. The first-round RT-PCR employed HTBI primers together with the Qiagen OneStep RT-PCR kit. A multiplex PCR was then performed as the second round. TCRdb re-called the multiplex PCR reads with MiXCR, one entry per CDR3 protein. Here the sample spans just over 600,000 distinct CDR3 sequences, approximately 22% being singletons. The sample was peripheral blood. These receptors were collected from a young woman with stable Graves' hyperthyroidism. Some clones in this sample may be carry-over from other donors' samples.

There are many counts of this clonotype. This chain uses TRBV29-1 with TRBJ2-7; 12 bases are shared with TRBD1. The CDR3 is made up of 12 amino acids. V dropped 6 bases and J dropped 7; count of bases not matched to a gene: 4. In germline, CDR1 is SQVTM, CDR2 ANQGSEA. CDR3 sequence (DNA): TGCAGCGTGGGACAGGGGGCGAGAGAGCAGTACTTC. This sequence encodes CSVGQGAREQYF.

This clonotype was seen ten or more times. The rearrangement uses TRBV29-1 and TRBJ2-7; 10 bases agree with TRBD1. CDR3 length: 13 residues. With V trimmed by 7 bases and J by 4 bases, 7 bases remained unmatched. Germline lookup yields CDR1 SQVTM and CDR2 ANQGSEA. In DNA form, the CDR3 reads TGCAGCGCGGGACAGGGGATGGATTACGAGCAGTACTTC. This codes for CSAGQGMDYEQYF.

This clonotype was seen many times. The chain is built from TRBV2 and TRBJ1-1; TRBD1 is a possible D gene (5 bases). V lost 7 bases, J lost 8 bases, and 23 bases lay in between. Germline V lookup: CDR1 SNHLY, CDR2 FYNNEI. The CDR3 runs 15 residues. CDR3 amino acids: CASIITGAPNNEAFF. The CDR3 nucleotides are TGTGCCAGCATCATTACCGGGGCCCCGAACAACGAAGCTTTCTTT.

This clonotype was recorded many times. CDR3 in DNA: TGTGCCAGCAGTTTTCGCACCCACTACGAGCAGTACTTC. Encoded protein: CASSFRTHYEQYF. The chain combines TRBV12-3 or TRBV12-4 with TRBJ2-7; D unclear. V lost 3 bases and J lost 3, with 9 bases in between. The CDR3 consists of 13 residues.

This clonotype was counted ten times or more. This rearrangement joins TRBV15 to TRBJ2-7, with D uncertain. The CDR3 contains 13 residues. The germline V gene has CDR1 LNHNV and CDR2 YYDKDF (reference sequence). The V end was cut by 5 bases, the J end by 2 bases, with 10 bases between. CDR3 in amino acids: CATSEVRAYEQYF. The CDR3 DNA reads as TGTGCCACCAGCGAAGTGAGAGCCTACGAGCAGTACTTC.

The V call is TRBV12-3 or TRBV12-4, the J call TRBJ2-7, with D perhaps matching TRBD1 (6 bases). V lost 5 bases and J 0 bases, leaving 14 bases between the germline ends. CDR3 size: 15 residues. The CDR3 DNA sequence: TGTGCCAGCAGTCCAGACAGGTTAATCTCCTACGAGCAGTACTTC. Its protein product is CASSPDRLISYEQYF.

In its sample, this clonotype was seen many times. The chain combines TRBV3-1 with TRBJ1-6, with TRBD1 as a possible D gene (6 bases). The CDR3 runs 15 residues. From germline, CDR1 is LGHDT and CDR2 YNNKEL (reference sequence). Trimming cost V 3 bases and J 4 bases, with 10 bases left between them. CDR3 amino acids: CASSHRGQYNSPLHF. DNA of the CDR3: TGTGCCAGCAGCCACCGCGGACAGTATAATTCACCCCTCCACTTT.

This clonotype was detected only a few times. The J gene is TRBJ2-2, the V gene TRBV30; possible D gene TRBD1, 6 bases. This CDR3 has 15 amino acids. V lost 5 bases and J lost 1, with 14 bases in between. Germline V gene sequence: CDR1 GTSNPN, CDR2 SVGIG (reference sequence). CDR3 sequence reads: CAWGQGTQNTGELFF. DNA of the CDR3: TGTGCCTGGGGGCAGGGGACACAGAACACCGGGGAGCTGTTTTTT.

The sample holds a few counts of this clonotype. This chain uses TRBV24-1 with TRBJ1-1; TRBD1 might be the D (5 bases). Germline V lookup: CDR1 KGHDR, CDR2 SFDVKD. The CDR3 is 13 residues long. The ends were cut back, 9 bases at V and 0 bases at J, with 10 bases in the middle. CDR3 sequence reads: CATAPGVNTEAFF. The DNA for the CDR3 is TGTGCCACCGCCCCGGGGGTGAACACTGAAGCTTTCTTT.

In its sample, this clonotype was seen a few times. The chain recombines TRBV2 with TRBJ2-5; D unresolved. Trimming took off 8 bases at V and 1 base at J, with 8 bases between the two ends. The germline V gene encodes CDR1 SNHLY and CDR2 FYNNEI. This CDR3 is 12 amino acids long. The CDR3 DNA reads TGTGCCAGCCGTAGGGTCCAAGAGACCCAGTACTTC. Encoded protein: CASRRVQETQYF.

This clonotype was recorded only once. V is TRBV11-2 and J is TRBJ2-7; 12 bases line up with TRBD2. This CDR3 has 15 amino acids. Germline CDR1 and CDR2: SGHAT and FQNNGV. With V trimmed by 3 bases and J by 3 bases, 3 bases remained unmatched. This CDR3 is CASSFGTSGFYEQYF. Here the CDR3 DNA reads TGTGCCAGCAGCTTCGGGACTAGCGGGTTCTACGAGCAGTACTTC.

This clonotype was detected many times. The CDR3 loop is CASSLLGTGPGRSPLHF. Here the CDR3 DNA reads TGTGCCAGCAGTTTATTGGGAACTGGACCTGGGAGGTCACCCCTCCACTTT. The chain links TRBV12-3 or TRBV12-4 to TRBJ1-6; D not certain. This CDR3 region has 17 residues. With 2 bases removed from V and 10 bases from J, the gap between germline ends came to 21 bases.

The sample holds many counts of this clonotype. The J gene is TRBJ1-1, the V gene TRBV9; D possibly corresponds to TRBD1 (5 bases). V dropped 0 bases and J dropped 8 bases, with 11 bases sitting between them. The CDR3 has 13 amino acids. CDR1 SGDLS and CDR2 YYNGEE come from the germline V gene. The CDR3 here is CASSVGGEAEAFF. CDR3 DNA: TGTGCCAGCAGCGTAGGAGGGGAGGCGGAAGCTTTCTTT. The complete variable domain, with remaining parts taken from reference TRBV9 and TRBJ1-1, reads DSGVTQTPKHLITATGQRVTLRCSPRSGDLSVYWYQQSLDQGLQFLIQYYNGEERAKGNILERFSAQQFPDLHSELNLSSLELGDSALYFCASSVGGEAEAFFGQGTRLTVV.

Ten or more counts support this clonotype. V is TRBV12-3 or TRBV12-4 and J is TRBJ2-2; no firm D call. The CDR3 spans 16 residues. Trimming shortened V by 2 bases and J by 2 bases, and 12 bases separated the two germline ends. The CDR3 DNA reads as TGTGCCAGCAGTTTAATATTGGCGTATAACACCGGGGAGCTGTTTTTT. It yields the protein CASSLILAYNTGELFF.

This clonotype was recorded at least ten times. This sequence joins TRBV12-3 or TRBV12-4 and TRBJ1-2; D is ambiguous. V was pared by 1 base and J by 11 bases, with 17 bases between. The CDR3 loop spans 14 amino acids. The CDR3 coding sequence is TGTGCCAGCAGTTTAGGGAGACGGAGCTTGGGATACACCTTC. It encodes CASSLGRRSLGYTF.

The V and J genes are TRBV5-4 and TRBJ1-2; D unclear. The V gene lost 3 bases and the J gene lost 2 bases, with 8 bases spanning the gap. CDR3 length: 13 residues. Germline V gene sequence: CDR1 SGHNT, CDR2 YYREEE (reference sequence). Here the CDR3 reads CASSSTVNYGYTF. CDR3 in DNA: TGTGCCAGCAGCTCAACAGTAAACTATGGCTACACCTTC. Combining the CDR3 with reference TRBV5-4 and TRBJ1-2 gives the whole variable domain ETGVTQSPTHLIKTRGQQVTLRCSSQSGHNTVSWYQQALGQGPQFIFQYYREEENGRGNFPPRFSGLQFPNYSSELNVNALELDDSALYLCASSSTVNYGYTFGSGTRLTVV.

The genes are TRBV28 and TRBJ1-2; 9 positions agree with TRBD1. With 3 bases clipped from V and 4 bases from J, the junction kept 6 bases outside the gene matches. The CDR3 contains 15 residues. The germline gives CDR1 MDHEN, CDR2 SYDVKM. As DNA, the CDR3 is TGTGCCAGCAGTTTCGCAACAGGGGGCTCCTATGGCTACACCTTC. This gives the protein CASSFATGGSYGYTF.